Listed below are T cell receptor beta chains from one sample, sequenced in a study of blood T cell repertoires in COVID-19. Clones were sequenced by immunoSEQ multiplex PCR, and TCRdb holds only the in-frame ones, with some missing. Of roughly 250,000 clones in the sample, approximately 88% are singletons; the top ten hold under 0.95%. The sample was peripheral blood. The source is a woman in her thirties with acute or convalescent COVID-19. Both conserved end residues are part of each CDR3. The D gene is left open where the match is weak. Size values are once, few and many counts, or a class for expanded clones, and some rows have none.

v_gene: TRBV10-3
d_gene: TRBD1
abundance: -
j_gene: TRBJ1-6
CDR3aa: CAIRDRDNSPLHF
CDR3nt: TGTGCCATCAGGGACAGGGATAATTCACCCCTCCACTTT

v_gene: TRBV29-1
d_gene: TRBD1
abundance: -
j_gene: TRBJ2-1
CDR3aa: CSVGDRGWYNEQFF
CDR3nt: TGCAGCGTTGGGGACAGGGGGTGGTACAATGAGCAGTTCTTC

v_gene: TRBV25-1
d_gene: -
abundance: -
j_gene: TRBJ2-3
CDR3aa: CASSEYGSADTQYF
CDR3nt: TGTGCCAGCAGTGAATATGGGAGCGCAGATACGCAGTATTTT

v_gene: TRBV29-1
d_gene: -
abundance: -
j_gene: TRBJ1-6
CDR3aa: CSVVQGPNSPLHF
CDR3nt: TGCAGCGTTGTACAGGGCCCTAATTCACCCCTCCACTTT

v_gene: TRBV19
d_gene: TRBD1
abundance: -
j_gene: TRBJ2-1
CDR3aa: CASSSGTGGYNEQFF
CDR3nt: TGTGCCAGTAGTTCCGGGACAGGGGGTTACAATGAGCAGTTCTTC

v_gene: TRBV6-6
d_gene: -
abundance: -
j_gene: TRBJ1-2
CDR3aa: CASSSTGLRCTF
CDR3nt: TGTGCCAGCAGCTCGACCGGACTGAGGTGCACCTTC

v_gene: TRBV5-4
d_gene: TRBD2
abundance: -
j_gene: TRBJ2-7
CDR3aa: CASSTRRTSGRYEQYF
CDR3nt: TGTGCCAGCAGCACCCGACGGACTAGCGGGAGATACGAGCAGTACTTC

v_gene: TRBV30
d_gene: -
abundance: once
j_gene: TRBJ2-2
CDR3aa: CAWSVSLPGELFF
CDR3nt: TGTGCCTGGAGTGTCAGTTTGCCCGGGGAGCTGTTTTTT

v_gene: TRBV18
d_gene: -
abundance: -
j_gene: TRBJ2-5
CDR3aa: CASSPRLGETQYF
CDR3nt: TGTGCCAGCTCACCCCGACTAGGGGAGACCCAGTACTTC

v_gene: TRBV18
d_gene: TRBD1
abundance: -
j_gene: TRBJ1-1
CDR3aa: CASSPTMTGGNTEAFF
CDR3nt: TGTGCCAGCTCACCCACGATGACAGGGGGGAACACTGAAGCTTTCTTT

v_gene: TRBV7-7
d_gene: -
abundance: -
j_gene: TRBJ2-7
CDR3aa: CASSLKEGYEQYF
CDR3nt: TGTGCCAGCAGCTTAAAGGAGGGCTACGAGCAGTACTTC

v_gene: TRBV5-6
d_gene: TRBD2
abundance: -
j_gene: TRBJ2-7
CDR3aa: CASSAYSGSIYEQYF
CDR3nt: TGTGCCAGCAGCGCATATAGCGGGAGTATCTACGAGCAGTACTTC

v_gene: TRBV6-4
d_gene: TRBD2
abundance: -
j_gene: TRBJ2-3
CDR3aa: CASSSLAGTDTQYF
CDR3nt: TGTGCCAGCAGTTCCCTAGCGGGAACAGATACGCAGTATTTT

v_gene: TRBV6-5
d_gene: -
abundance: -
j_gene: TRBJ2-7
CDR3aa: CATRAGRVAYEQYF
CDR3nt: TGTGCCACCCGAGCAGGCAGGGTCGCCTACGAGCAGTACTTC

v_gene: TRBV3-1/TRBV3-2
d_gene: TRBD2
abundance: -
j_gene: TRBJ2-5
CDR3aa: CASSQEGTLAGIQETQYF
CDR3nt: TGTGCCAGCAGCCAAGAAGGGACTCTAGCGGGGATCCAAGAGACCCAGTACTTC

v_gene: TRBV6-2/TRBV6-3
d_gene: TRBD1
abundance: -
j_gene: TRBJ1-5
CDR3aa: CASSKNRGNSNQPQHF
CDR3nt: TGTGCCAGCAGCAAGAACAGGGGGAATAGCAATCAGCCCCAGCATTTT

v_gene: TRBV29-1
d_gene: TRBD2
abundance: -
j_gene: TRBJ2-3
CDR3aa: CSVRGTSGRAPDTQYF
CDR3nt: TGCAGCGTCCGAGGGACTAGCGGGAGGGCCCCAGATACGCAGTATTTT

v_gene: TRBV5-1
d_gene: -
abundance: -
j_gene: TRBJ2-7
CDR3aa: CASRINAGTLTYEQYF
CDR3nt: TGCGCCAGCAGAATTAACGCCGGGACTCTTACCTACGAGCAGTACTTC

v_gene: TRBV18
d_gene: TRBD2
abundance: -
j_gene: TRBJ2-1
CDR3aa: CASSPPSSGMYNEQFF
CDR3nt: TGTGCCAGCTCACCACCGTCTAGCGGGATGTACAATGAGCAGTTCTTC

v_gene: TRBV29-1
d_gene: TRBD2
abundance: -
j_gene: TRBJ2-3
CDR3aa: CSVDSSGRPTDTQYF
CDR3nt: TGCAGCGTTGATTCTAGCGGGAGGCCCACAGATACGCAGTATTTT

v_gene: TRBV15
d_gene: -
abundance: -
j_gene: TRBJ1-2
CDR3aa: CATSRVGGTRAGYTF
CDR3nt: TGTGCCACCAGCAGAGTAGGTGGGACAAGGGCTGGCTACACCTTC

v_gene: TRBV7-2
d_gene: -
abundance: -
j_gene: TRBJ2-1
CDR3aa: CASSLDLGGEQFF
CDR3nt: TGTGCCAGCAGCTTAGATTTGGGAGGTGAGCAGTTCTTC

v_gene: TRBV6-2/TRBV6-3
d_gene: -
abundance: once
j_gene: TRBJ2-7
CDR3aa: CASSYDRGYEQYF
CDR3nt: TGTGCCAGCAGTTACGACAGAGGTTACGAGCAGTACTTC

v_gene: TRBV6-2/TRBV6-3
d_gene: TRBD1
abundance: -
j_gene: TRBJ2-7
CDR3aa: CASSYGTGDVYEQYF
CDR3nt: TGTGCCAGCAGTTACGGAACAGGGGATGTTTACGAGCAGTACTTC

v_gene: TRBV19
d_gene: TRBD2
abundance: -
j_gene: TRBJ2-1
CDR3aa: CASSIGGVNNEQFF
CDR3nt: TGTGCCAGTAGTATTGGGGGGGTAAACAATGAGCAGTTCTTC

v_gene: TRBV14
d_gene: TRBD2
abundance: -
j_gene: TRBJ2-1
CDR3aa: CASSRSWSASGIFNEQFF
CDR3nt: TGTGCCAGCAGCCGCAGCTGGTCTGCTAGCGGGATTTTCAATGAGCAGTTCTTC

v_gene: TRBV15
d_gene: -
abundance: -
j_gene: TRBJ2-2
CDR3aa: CATSRDRSTTGELFF
CDR3nt: TGTGCCACCAGCAGAGACCGGTCTACCACCGGGGAGCTGTTTTTT

v_gene: TRBV5-1
d_gene: -
abundance: -
j_gene: TRBJ2-3
CDR3aa: CASRRAAATDTQYF
CDR3nt: TGCGCCAGCAGGAGGGCGGCGGCCACAGATACGCAGTATTTT

v_gene: TRBV5-4
d_gene: -
abundance: -
j_gene: TRBJ1-2
CDR3aa: CASSFKQPLGYTF
CDR3nt: TGTGCCAGCAGCTTTAAACAGCCTCTAGGCTACACCTTC

v_gene: TRBV11-1
d_gene: TRBD1
abundance: -
j_gene: TRBJ1-1
CDR3aa: CASSLGRGPGTEAFF
CDR3nt: TGTGCCAGCAGCTTAGGCAGGGGGCCGGGGACTGAAGCTTTCTTT

v_gene: TRBV11-3
d_gene: TRBD2
abundance: -
j_gene: TRBJ2-3
CDR3aa: CASSFRMRLATDTQYF
CDR3nt: TGTGCCAGCAGCTTCCGTATGAGACTAGCGACAGATACGCAGTATTTT

v_gene: TRBV24-1
d_gene: -
abundance: -
j_gene: TRBJ1-2
CDR3aa: CATSDGDRIPRYTF
CDR3nt: TGTGCCACCAGTGACGGAGACAGAATCCCCCGCTACACCTTC

v_gene: TRBV19
d_gene: -
abundance: few
j_gene: TRBJ2-3
CDR3aa: CASSIGTSPDTQYF
CDR3nt: TGTGCCAGTAGTATAGGAACTAGCCCAGATACGCAGTATTTT